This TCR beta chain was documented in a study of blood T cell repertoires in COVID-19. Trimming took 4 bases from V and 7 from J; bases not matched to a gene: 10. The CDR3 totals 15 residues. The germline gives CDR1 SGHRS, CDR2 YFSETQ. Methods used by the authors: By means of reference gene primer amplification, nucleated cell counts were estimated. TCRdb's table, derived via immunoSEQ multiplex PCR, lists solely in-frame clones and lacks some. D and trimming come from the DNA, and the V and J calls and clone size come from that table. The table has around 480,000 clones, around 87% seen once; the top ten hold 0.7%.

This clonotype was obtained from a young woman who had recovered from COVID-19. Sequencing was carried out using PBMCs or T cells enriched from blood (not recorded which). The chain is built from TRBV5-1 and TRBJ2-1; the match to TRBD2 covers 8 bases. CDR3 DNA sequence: TGCGCCAGCAGCCTGAGGGACCGGGAGGGGAATGAGCAGTTCTTC. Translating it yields CASSLRDREGNEQFF.